Each of the 27 T cell receptor beta chains below was sequenced from the same sample in a study of shared clonotypes between healthy human individuals. The table came from immunoSEQ multiplex PCR; TCRdb's copy has only in-frame clones and leaves some out. Of around 690,000 clones in the sample, less than 95% were seen once. The sample was memory CD8+ T cells from PBMCs. Subset here: CD45RO+ cells pooled with CCR7-negative TemRA cells. The receptor source for this set is a man between 18 and 35 years old in good health. Some clones in this sample may be carry-over from other donors' samples.

This clone occurred once. The gene calls are TRBV10-1 and TRBJ2-2; 12 nucleotides line up with TRBD2. J gave up 3 bases and V 5 bases, and 4 bases lay outside the gene matches. Germline V gives CDR1 WNHNN, CDR2 SYGVQD (reference sequence). CDR3 length: 16 amino acids. Written as DNA, the CDR3 is TGCGCCAGCAGTCGACTAGCGGGAGTTGACACCGGGGAGCTGTTTTTT. Amino acids: CASSRLAGVDTGELFF.

This clone was seen just once. J is TRBJ2-7 and V is TRBV4-1; tentatively, D is TRBD1 (6 bases). Germline V CDR1 and CDR2: MGHRA, YSYEKL. This CDR3 region has 14 residues. V lost 3 bases and J lost 5, with 14 bases in between. CDR3 nucleotide sequence: TGCGCCAGCAGCCATGGCAGGGGCTTGGACGAGCAGTACTTC. This gives the protein CASSHGRGLDEQYF.

The chain has TRBV7-9 and TRBJ2-5, with no clear D. V was clipped by 6 bases and J by 3 bases, with 14 bases between them. CDR3 length equals 14 residues. Germline lookup yields CDR1 SEHNR and CDR2 FQNEAQ (reference sequence). CDR3 in amino acids: CASRPPRYEETQYF. CDR3 nucleotide sequence: TGTGCCAGCAGACCACCCCGGTATGAAGAGACCCAGTACTTC.

The chain couples TRBV19 to TRBJ2-7, with 11 bases lining up with TRBD2. Germline CDR1 is LNHDA and CDR2 is SQIVND (reference sequence). The CDR3 covers 13 residues. With V trimmed by 6 bases and J by 2 bases, 0 bases remained unmatched. The CDR3 DNA reads TGTGCCAGTAGGACTAGCGGGGCCTACGAGCAGTACTTC. Encoded protein: CASRTSGAYEQYF.

This clone was counted a few times. The chain recombines TRBV4-3 with TRBJ1-5; D not certain. CDR3 length: 15 residues. The V end was cut by 2 bases, the J end by 0 bases, with 8 bases between. Germline V gene data show CDR1 as LGHNA and CDR2 as YSLEER. CDR3 protein: CASSQKMNSNQPQHF. The CDR3 nucleotides read TGCGCCAGCAGCCAAAAGATGAATAGCAATCAGCCCCAGCATTTT.

The rearrangement uses TRBV4-3 and TRBJ1-1; D may be TRBD1 (5 bases). V was shortened by 0 bases and J by 1 base, with 12 bases between the two germline ends. The germline CDR1 and CDR2 sequences are LGHNA and YSLEER. This CDR3 is 16 amino acids long. The CDR3 spells CASSQEMWQGNTEAFF. The CDR3 DNA reads as TGCGCCAGCAGCCAAGAAATGTGGCAGGGGAACACTGAAGCTTTCTTT.

CDR3 nucleotides: TGTGCCACCAGCAGAGGAGGGGGGGAACGGGAAAAACTGTTTTTT. Translation gives CATSRGGGEREKLFF. The J gene is TRBJ1-4, the V gene TRBV15, with a tentative D call TRBD1 (6 bases). Germline V gene lookup returns CDR1 LNHNV and CDR2 YYDKDF (reference sequence). Deletions cut 1 base from V and 8 bases from J, with 14 bases between. This CDR3 has 15 residues.

The chain joins TRBV9 to TRBJ2-1; 9 bases map to TRBD2. Looked up from germline, CDR1 is SGDLS and CDR2 is YYNGEE. This CDR3 region has 17 residues. V shed 0 bases and J 4 bases; nucleotides not matched to a gene: 8. As DNA, the CDR3 is TGTGCCAGCAGCGTAGAACGTAGCGGGAGATCTTACAATGAGCAGTTCTTC. It is translated as CASSVERSGRSYNEQFF. Complete variable domain (other parts from reference TRBV9 and TRBJ2-1): DSGVTQTPKHLITATGQRVTLRCSPRSGDLSVYWYQQSLDQGLQFLIQYYNGEERAKGNILERFSAQQFPDLHSELNLSSLELGDSALYFCASSVERSGRSYNEQFFGPGTRLTVL.

The gene calls are TRBV4-3 and TRBJ2-1; D gene ambiguous. This CDR3 region has 13 residues. Germline V gene data show CDR1 as LGHNA and CDR2 as YSLEER. The germline V and J ends were trimmed by 1 base and 7 bases, with 8 bases remaining between them. The CDR3 sequence is CASSQVLINEQFF. The DNA for the CDR3 is TGCGCCAGCAGCCAAGTCCTTATTAATGAGCAGTTCTTC.

J is TRBJ2-1 and V is TRBV6-5; D remains unclear. Trimming took off 8 bases at V and 9 bases at J, with 20 bases between the two ends. CDR1 is MNHEY, CDR2 SVGAGI, per germline. This CDR3 has 14 amino acids. The CDR3 sequence: CASQTRLAMGEQFF. CDR3 nucleotides: TGTGCCAGCCAGACTCGGTTGGCTATGGGTGAGCAGTTCTTC.

The chain carries TRBV9 and TRBJ2-7; D is possibly TRBD1 (5 bases). V lost 3 bases and J lost 0, with 19 bases in between. Germline CDR1 and CDR2: SGDLS and YYNGEE. The CDR3 has 17 residues. CDR3 nucleotides: TGTGCCAGCAGCGATAAACCACAGGACGAGGACTCCTACGAGCAGTACTTC. Its protein product is CASSDKPQDEDSYEQYF.

The chain has TRBV30 and TRBJ2-7; 7 nucleotides line up with TRBD1. The CDR3 sequence is 13 residues long. After removal of 0 bases from V and 4 bases from J, the junction contained 3 bases not matched to a gene. The germline CDR1 and CDR2 sequences are GTSNPN and SVGIG (reference sequence). CDR3 amino acids: CAWSVGGIYEQYF. Written as DNA, the CDR3 is TGTGCCTGGAGTGTAGGGGGCATTTACGAGCAGTACTTC.

This clone appeared once. The chain uses TRBV21-1 and TRBJ2-1; the table calls TRBD1, which could not be checked here. TRBV21-1 is shown as a pseudogene. CDR3 size: 17 residues. CDR3 protein: CASSSPKTGQGYNEQFF. In nucleotides, the CDR3 is TGTGCCAGCAGCTCCCCGAAAACGGGACAGGGGTACAATGAGCAGTTCTTC.

The chain uses TRBV9 and TRBJ1-2; weak D call: TRBD1 (5 bases). Germline loops: CDR1 SGDLS, CDR2 YYNGEE. V was cut by 0 bases and J by 4 bases, with 19 bases left in between. The CDR3 runs to 17 residues. CDR3 bases: TGTGCCAGCAGCGTAGATCTTAGGGACGTCGGAGTCTATGGCTACACCTTC. Translated, it gives CASSVDLRDVGVYGYTF.

The chain employs TRBV10-3 and TRBJ2-1; possibly TRBD2 for D (5 bases). Germline CDR1 ENHRY, CDR2 SYGVKD. Trimming took 10 bases from V and 2 from J, leaving 15 bases between them. The CDR3 length is 14 residues. The CDR3 region has the DNA TGTGCCACCCTGGCCCTCGGGACCTACAATGAGCAGTTCTTC. Protein sequence: CATLALGTYNEQFF.

This clone was seen only a few times. The V and J genes are TRBV5-4 and TRBJ2-5, with D hard to call. With 1 base removed from V and 0 bases from J, the gap between germline ends came to 7 bases. The CDR3 covers 14 residues. CDR1 and CDR2 (germline): SGHNT, YYREEE (reference sequence). CDR3 bases: TGTGCCAGCAGCTTGTGGTCCAACCAAGAGACCCAGTACTTC. This translates into CASSLWSNQETQYF.

This chain uses TRBV19 with TRBJ2-5; the D gene is possibly TRBD2 (6 bases). CDR1 LNHDA and CDR2 SQIVND come from the germline V gene (reference sequence). The CDR3 length is 16 residues. V was shortened by 7 bases and J by 2 bases, with 20 bases between the two germline ends. CDR3 bases: TGTGCCAGTACCCCCGGTGTTGGGAGGTGGCAAGAGACCCAGTACTTC. As protein: CASTPGVGRWQETQYF.

V is TRBV28 and J is TRBJ2-7; D is perhaps TRBD1 or TRBD2 (6 bases each). CDR1 and CDR2 from the germline V gene are MDHEN and SYDVKM. Trimming removed 4 bases from V and 3 bases from J, with 25 bases in between. This CDR3 has 18 residues. The CDR3 reads CASSSPYTRDTQIYEQYF. As DNA, the CDR3 is TGTGCCAGCAGTTCCCCCTATACGCGGGACACCCAAATCTACGAGCAGTACTTC.

A single count supports this clone. Its ends do not fully match the called genes, so a read error is possible. The chain uses TRBV25-1 and TRBJ1-1; D is unclear. This CDR3 comprises 13 residues. CDR1 and CDR2 from the germline V gene are MGHDK and SYGVNS. The CDR3 DNA is TGTGCCAGCAGTGAACAGCTGAACGCTGAAGCTTTCTTT. This encodes CASSEQLNAEAFF.

V and J are TRBV5-1 and TRBJ2-7, with D perhaps matching TRBD1 (6 bases). This CDR3 spans 15 amino acids. Germline values: CDR1 SGHRS, CDR2 YFSETQ. Trimming stripped 5 bases from V and 6 bases from J, with 21 bases between. Here the CDR3 reads CASSITTGLWGEQYF. For the CDR3, the DNA is TGCGCCAGCAGTATAACAACAGGGCTATGGGGCGAGCAGTACTTC.

This clone was counted only a few times. V usage is TRBV29-1 and J usage is TRBJ1-4; D unresolved. Germline assignment: CDR1 SQVTM and CDR2 ANQGSEA. This CDR3 has 10 amino acids. With 7 bases removed from V and 8 bases from J, the gap between germline ends came to 8 bases. The CDR3 sequence: CSGWNEKLFF. The CDR3 DNA sequence: TGCAGCGGATGGAACGAAAAACTGTTTTTT.

The chain couples TRBV9 to TRBJ2-1; perhaps TRBD1 as D (6 bases). Looked up from germline, CDR1 is SGDLS and CDR2 is YYNGEE. The CDR3 is made up of 14 amino acids. V was pared by 0 bases and J by 10 bases, with 14 bases between. CDR3 protein: CASSVEGDDVEQFF. The CDR3 nucleotides are TGTGCCAGCAGCGTAGAGGGGGATGATGTGGAGCAGTTCTTC. The full variable domain, its missing parts supplied by reference TRBV9 and TRBJ2-1, is DSGVTQTPKHLITATGQRVTLRCSPRSGDLSVYWYQQSLDQGLQFLIQYYNGEERAKGNILERFSAQQFPDLHSELNLSSLELGDSALYFCASSVEGDDVEQFFGPGTRLTVL.

The CDR3 DNA reads TGTGCCAGCAGCTTAGCTATTAGCGGGCCTTACAATGAGCAGTTCTTC. Translation: CASSLAISGPYNEQFF. The chain couples TRBV11-2 to TRBJ2-1, with 7 bases identical to TRBD2. There are 16 residues in the CDR3. From germline, CDR1 is SGHAT and CDR2 FQNNGV. V was clipped by 1 base and J by 4 bases; unmatched bases: 7.

This clone was counted a single time. V usage is TRBV9 and J usage is TRBJ2-2; no clear D. V lost 0 bases, J lost 7 bases, and 7 bases lay in between. The CDR3 consists of 13 residues. CDR1 is SGDLS, CDR2 YYNGEE, per germline. CDR3 DNA sequence: TGTGCCAGCAGCGTAGCTTACAGCGGGGAGCTGTTTTTT. Its translation: CASSVAYSGELFF.

The genes are TRBV9 and TRBJ2-5; TRBD1 might be the D (6 bases). Looked up from germline, CDR1 is SGDLS and CDR2 is YYNGEE. V was pared by 0 bases and J by 5 bases, with 11 bases between. The CDR3 covers 14 residues. CDR3 amino acids: CASSVVGGEETQYF. CDR3 sequence (DNA): TGTGCCAGCAGCGTAGTAGGGGGAGAGGAGACCCAGTACTTC. The whole variable domain, remainder taken from reference TRBV9 and TRBJ2-5, is DSGVTQTPKHLITATGQRVTLRCSPRSGDLSVYWYQQSLDQGLQFLIQYYNGEERAKGNILERFSAQQFPDLHSELNLSSLELGDSALYFCASSVVGGEETQYFGPGTRLLVL.

The chain carries TRBV4-3 and TRBJ2-7, with no clear D. This CDR3 spans 16 amino acids. Germline V gene sequence: CDR1 LGHNA, CDR2 YSLEER. The V end was cut by 2 bases, the J end by 2 bases, with 16 bases between. In DNA, the CDR3 is TGCGCCAGCAGCCAATCATCTATGCCAAAGCCCTACGAGCAGTACTTC. This translates into CASSQSSMPKPYEQYF.

The chain couples TRBV4-3 to TRBJ2-1; D might be TRBD2 (6 bases). Germline CDR1 reads LGHNA; CDR2 reads YSLEER. V lost 0 bases and J lost 5, with 14 bases in between. This CDR3 is built from 16 residues. The CDR3 DNA follows: TGCGCCAGCAGCCAAGAGGAGGAGGGACTTAACAATGAGCAGTTCTTC. This gives the protein CASSQEEEGLNNEQFF.